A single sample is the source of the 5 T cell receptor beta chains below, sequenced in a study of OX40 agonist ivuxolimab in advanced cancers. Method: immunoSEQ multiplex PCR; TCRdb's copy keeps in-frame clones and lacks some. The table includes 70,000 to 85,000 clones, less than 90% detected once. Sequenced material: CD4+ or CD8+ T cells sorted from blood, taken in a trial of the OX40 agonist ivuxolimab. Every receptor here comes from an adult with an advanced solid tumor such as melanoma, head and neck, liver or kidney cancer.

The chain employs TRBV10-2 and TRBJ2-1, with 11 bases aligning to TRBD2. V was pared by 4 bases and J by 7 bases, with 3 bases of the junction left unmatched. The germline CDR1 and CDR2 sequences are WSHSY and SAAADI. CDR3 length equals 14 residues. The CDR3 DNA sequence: TGCGCCAGCAGTGCGGGGACTAGCGGAAATGAGCAGTTCTTC. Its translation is CASSAGTSGNEQFF.

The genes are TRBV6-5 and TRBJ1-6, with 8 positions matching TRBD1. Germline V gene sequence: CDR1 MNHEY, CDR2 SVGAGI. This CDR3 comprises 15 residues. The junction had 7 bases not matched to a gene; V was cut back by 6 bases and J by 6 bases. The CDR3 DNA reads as TGTGCCAGCAGCCCCGGGACAGGACTTAATTCACCCCTCCACTTT. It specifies CASSPGTGLNSPLHF.

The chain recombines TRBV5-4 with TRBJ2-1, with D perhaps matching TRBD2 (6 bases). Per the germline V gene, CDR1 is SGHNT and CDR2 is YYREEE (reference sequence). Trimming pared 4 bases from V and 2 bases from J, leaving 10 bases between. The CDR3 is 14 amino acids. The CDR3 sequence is CASSHPGAYNEQFF. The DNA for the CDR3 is TGTGCCAGCAGCCACCCGGGGGCCTACAATGAGCAGTTCTTC.

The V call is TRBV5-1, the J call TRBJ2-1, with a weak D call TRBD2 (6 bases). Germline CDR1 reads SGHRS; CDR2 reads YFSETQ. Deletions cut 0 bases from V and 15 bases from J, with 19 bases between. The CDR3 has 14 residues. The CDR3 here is CASSLVGRDGPRFF. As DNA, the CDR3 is TGCGCCAGCAGCTTGGTGGGGCGGGACGGGCCACGGTTCTTC.

The CDR3 loop reads CASSLGTDYGYTF. CDR3 in DNA: TGTGCCAGCAGCTTAGGGACAGACTATGGCTACACCTTC. The chain links TRBV11-2 to TRBJ1-2; TRBD1 might be the D (6 bases). V was pared by 1 base and J by 3 bases, with 6 bases between. In germline, CDR1 is SGHAT, CDR2 FQNNGV. The CDR3 runs 13 residues.